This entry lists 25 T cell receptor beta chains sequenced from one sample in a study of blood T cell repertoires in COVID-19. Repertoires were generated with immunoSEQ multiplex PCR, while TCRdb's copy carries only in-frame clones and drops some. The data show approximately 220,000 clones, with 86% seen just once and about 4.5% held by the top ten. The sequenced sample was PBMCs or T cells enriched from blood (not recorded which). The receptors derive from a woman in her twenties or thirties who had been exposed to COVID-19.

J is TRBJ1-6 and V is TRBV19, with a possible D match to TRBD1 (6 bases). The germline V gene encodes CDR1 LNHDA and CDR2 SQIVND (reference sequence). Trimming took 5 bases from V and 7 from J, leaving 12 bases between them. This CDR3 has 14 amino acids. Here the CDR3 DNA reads TGTGCCAGTAGTTCACGACAGGTCAATTCACCCCTCCACTTT. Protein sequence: CASSSRQVNSPLHF.

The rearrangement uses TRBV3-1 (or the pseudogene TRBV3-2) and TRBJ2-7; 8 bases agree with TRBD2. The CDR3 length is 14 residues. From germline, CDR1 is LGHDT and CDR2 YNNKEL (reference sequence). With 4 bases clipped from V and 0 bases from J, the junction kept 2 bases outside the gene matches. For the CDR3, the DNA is TGTGCCAGCAGCCGGAGCGGGGGCTCCTACGAGCAGTACTTC. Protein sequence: CASSRSGGSYEQYF.

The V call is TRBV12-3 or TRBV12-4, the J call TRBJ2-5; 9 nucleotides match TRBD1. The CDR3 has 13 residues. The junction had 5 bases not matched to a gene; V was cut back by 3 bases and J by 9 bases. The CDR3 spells CASSFGTGRAQYF. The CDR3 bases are TGTGCCAGCAGTTTTGGGACAGGGAGGGCCCAGTACTTC.

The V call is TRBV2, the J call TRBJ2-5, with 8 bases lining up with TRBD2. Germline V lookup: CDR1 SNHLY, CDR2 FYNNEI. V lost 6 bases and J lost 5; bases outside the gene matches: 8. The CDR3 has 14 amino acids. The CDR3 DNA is TGTGCCAGCAGCCCCGGCGGCGGGGGGGAGACCCAGTACTTC. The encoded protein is CASSPGGGGETQYF.

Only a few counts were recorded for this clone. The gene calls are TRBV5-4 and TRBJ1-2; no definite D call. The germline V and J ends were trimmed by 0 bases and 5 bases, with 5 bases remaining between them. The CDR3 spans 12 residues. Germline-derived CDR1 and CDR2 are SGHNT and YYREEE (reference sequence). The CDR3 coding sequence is TGTGCCAGCAGCTTGGATTCATATGGCTACACCTTC. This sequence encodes CASSLDSYGYTF.

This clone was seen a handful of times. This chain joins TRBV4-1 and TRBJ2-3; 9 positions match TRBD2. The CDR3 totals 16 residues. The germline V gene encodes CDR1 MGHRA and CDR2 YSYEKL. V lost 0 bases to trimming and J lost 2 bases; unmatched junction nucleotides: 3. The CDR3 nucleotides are TGCGCCAGCAGCCAAGAGTTAGCGGGGGCCACAGATACGCAGTATTTT. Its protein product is CASSQELAGATDTQYF.

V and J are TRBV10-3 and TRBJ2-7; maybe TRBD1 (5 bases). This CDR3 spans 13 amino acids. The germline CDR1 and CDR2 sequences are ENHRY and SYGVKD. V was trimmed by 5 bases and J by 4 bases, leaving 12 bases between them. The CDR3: CAISKQDGYEQYF. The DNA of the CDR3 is TGTGCCATCAGTAAACAGGACGGGTACGAGCAGTACTTC.

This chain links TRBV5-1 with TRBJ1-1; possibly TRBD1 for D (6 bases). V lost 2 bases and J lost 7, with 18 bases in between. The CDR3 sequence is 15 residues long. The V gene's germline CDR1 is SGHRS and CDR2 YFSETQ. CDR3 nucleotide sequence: TGCGCCAGCAGCTTCACTTCGGGACATCCCAATGAAGCTTTCTTT. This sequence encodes CASSFTSGHPNEAFF.

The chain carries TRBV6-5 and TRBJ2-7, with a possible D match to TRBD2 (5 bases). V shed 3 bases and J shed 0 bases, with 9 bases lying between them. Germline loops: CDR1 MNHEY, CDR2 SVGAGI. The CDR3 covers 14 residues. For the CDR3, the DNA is TGTGCCAGCAGTTATCAGCGGACCTCCTACGAGCAGTACTTC. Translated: CASSYQRTSYEQYF.

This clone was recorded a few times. In nucleotides, the CDR3 is TGTGCCAGCAGCGTAGCCTCGGCAGCGGAAAAACTGTTTTTT. Its translation: CASSVASAAEKLFF. The chain couples TRBV9 to TRBJ1-4; no definite D call. The CDR3 consists of 14 residues. The V end lost 0 bases, the J end lost 8 bases, and 11 bases lay between the germline ends. Germline CDR1 reads SGDLS; CDR2 reads YYNGEE.

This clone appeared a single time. CDR3 DNA: TGCAGCGTTAGAGGAGGGGTTGACACTGAAGCTTTCTTT. This gives the protein CSVRGGVDTEAFF. V and J are TRBV29-1 and TRBJ1-1, with a weak D call TRBD1 (5 bases). The V end was cut by 5 bases, the J end by 3 bases, with 13 bases between. Germline CDR1 and CDR2: SQVTM and ANQGSEA. The CDR3 covers 13 residues.

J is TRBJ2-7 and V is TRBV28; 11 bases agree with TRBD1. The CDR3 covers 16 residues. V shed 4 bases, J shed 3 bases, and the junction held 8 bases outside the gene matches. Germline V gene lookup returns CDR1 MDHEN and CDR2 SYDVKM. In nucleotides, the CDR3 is TGTGCCAGCAGTTCCGCCGGGACAGGGGGGGACTACGAGCAGTACTTC. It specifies CASSSAGTGGDYEQYF.

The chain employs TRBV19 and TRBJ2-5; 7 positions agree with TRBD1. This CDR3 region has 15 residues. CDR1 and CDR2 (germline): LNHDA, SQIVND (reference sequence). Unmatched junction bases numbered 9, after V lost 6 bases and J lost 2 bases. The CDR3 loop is CASSHHRGGQETQYF. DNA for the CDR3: TGTGCCAGTAGCCACCACAGGGGTGGGCAAGAGACCCAGTACTTC.

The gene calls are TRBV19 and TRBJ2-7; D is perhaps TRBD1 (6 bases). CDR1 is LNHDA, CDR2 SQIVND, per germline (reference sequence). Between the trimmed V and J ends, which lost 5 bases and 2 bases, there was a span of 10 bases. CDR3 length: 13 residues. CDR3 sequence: CASSAQGPYEQYF. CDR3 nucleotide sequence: TGTGCCAGTAGTGCACAGGGCCCCTACGAGCAGTACTTC.

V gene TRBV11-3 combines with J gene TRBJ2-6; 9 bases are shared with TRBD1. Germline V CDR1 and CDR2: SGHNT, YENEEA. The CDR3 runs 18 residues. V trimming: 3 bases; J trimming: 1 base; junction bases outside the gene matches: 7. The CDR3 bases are TGTGCCAGCAGCTTGAAGTTGGGACAGGGTTCTGGGGCCAACGTCCTGACTTTC. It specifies CASSLKLGQGSGANVLTF.

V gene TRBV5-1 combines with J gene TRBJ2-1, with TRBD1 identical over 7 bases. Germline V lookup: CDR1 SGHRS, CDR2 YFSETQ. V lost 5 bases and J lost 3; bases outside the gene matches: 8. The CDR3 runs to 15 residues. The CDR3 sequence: CASRMTGNSYNEQFF. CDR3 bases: TGCGCCAGCAGGATGACAGGGAACAGCTACAATGAGCAGTTCTTC. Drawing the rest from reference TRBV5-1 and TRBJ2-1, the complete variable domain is KAGVTQTPRYLIKTRGQQVTLSCSPISGHRSVSWYQQTPGQGLQFLFEYFSETQRNKGNFPGRFSGRQFSNSRSEMNVSTLELGDSALYLCASRMTGNSYNEQFFGPGTRLTVL.

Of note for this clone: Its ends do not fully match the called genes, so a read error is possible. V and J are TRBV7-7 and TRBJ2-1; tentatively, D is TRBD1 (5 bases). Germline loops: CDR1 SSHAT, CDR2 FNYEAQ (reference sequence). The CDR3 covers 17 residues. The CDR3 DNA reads TGTGCTAGCAGTCCTGAGAAGGGGCTCAGCTCCTACAATGAGCAGTTCTTC. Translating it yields CASSPEKGLSSYNEQFF.

The CDR3 spells CASSQGRGLEQYF. The CDR3 nucleotides read TGCGCCAGCAGCCAAGGGCGGGGGCTCGAGCAGTACTTC. The chain has TRBV4-1 and TRBJ2-7; maybe TRBD2 (7 bases). Germline assignment: CDR1 MGHRA and CDR2 YSYEKL. V was cut by 1 base and J by 6 bases, with 10 bases left in between. The length of the CDR3 is 13 residues.

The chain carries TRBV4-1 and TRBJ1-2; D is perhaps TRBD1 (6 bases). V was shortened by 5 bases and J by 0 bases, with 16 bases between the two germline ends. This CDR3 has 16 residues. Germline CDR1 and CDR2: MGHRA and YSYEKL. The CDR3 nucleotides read TGCGCCAGCAGCGCGGACCGGGACATCTCTAACTATGGCTACACCTTC. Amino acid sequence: CASSADRDISNYGYTF.

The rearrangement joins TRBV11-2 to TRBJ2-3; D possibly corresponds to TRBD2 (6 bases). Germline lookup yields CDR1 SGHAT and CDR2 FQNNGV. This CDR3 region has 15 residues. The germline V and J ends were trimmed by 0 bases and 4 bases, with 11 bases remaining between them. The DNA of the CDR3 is TGTGCCAGCAGCTTAGATCATGGCGGGGCAGATACGCAGTATTTT. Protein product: CASSLDHGGADTQYF. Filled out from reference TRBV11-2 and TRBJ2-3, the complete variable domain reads EAGVAQSPRYKIIEKRQSVAFWCNPISGHATLYWYQQILGQGPKLLIQFQNNGVVDDSQLPKDRFSAERLKGVDSTLKIQPAKLEDSAVYLCASSLDHGGADTQYFGPGTRLTVL.

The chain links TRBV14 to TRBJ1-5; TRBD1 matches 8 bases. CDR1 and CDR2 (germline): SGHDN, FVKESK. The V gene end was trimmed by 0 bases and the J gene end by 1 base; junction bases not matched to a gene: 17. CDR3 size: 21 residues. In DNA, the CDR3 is TGTGCCAGCAGCCAAGAAACCGCGCTGCCCCGGACAGGGACCAGCAATCAGCCCCAGCATTTT. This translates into CASSQETALPRTGTSNQPQHF.

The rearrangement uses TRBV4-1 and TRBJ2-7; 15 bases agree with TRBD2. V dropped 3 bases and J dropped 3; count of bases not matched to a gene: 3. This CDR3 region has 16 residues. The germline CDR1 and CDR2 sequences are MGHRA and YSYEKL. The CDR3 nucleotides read TGCGCCAGCAGCCAGGGACTAGCGGGGGGCAACTACGAGCAGTACTTC. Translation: CASSQGLAGGNYEQYF.

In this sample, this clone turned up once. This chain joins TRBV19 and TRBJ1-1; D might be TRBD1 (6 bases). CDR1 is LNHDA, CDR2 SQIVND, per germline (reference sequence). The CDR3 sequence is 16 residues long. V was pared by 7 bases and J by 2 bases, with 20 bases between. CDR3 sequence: CASTGGARGFNTEAFF. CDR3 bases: TGTGCCAGTACCGGGGGGGCCAGGGGATTCAACACTGAAGCTTTCTTT.

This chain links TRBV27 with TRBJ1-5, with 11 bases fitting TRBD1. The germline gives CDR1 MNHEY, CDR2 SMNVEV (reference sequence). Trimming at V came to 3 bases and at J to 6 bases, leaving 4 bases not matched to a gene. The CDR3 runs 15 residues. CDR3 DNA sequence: TGTGCCAGCAGTTTGCGGACAGGGGGCACTCAGCCCCAGCATTTT. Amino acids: CASSLRTGGTQPQHF.

The CDR3 sequence is CASRSDGYTF. As DNA, the CDR3 is TGTGCCAGCCGCTCAGATGGCTACACCTTC. V and J are TRBV13 and TRBJ1-2; D uncertain. Germline CDR1 reads PRHDT; CDR2 reads FYEKMQ (reference sequence). Trimming pared 8 bases from V and 6 bases from J, leaving 7 bases between. This CDR3 is built from 10 residues.